The 8 T cell receptor beta chains given below trace back to one sample, sequenced in a study of CD8 T cells in Susac syndrome. The RNA, about 0.45 to 1 ug, was put through reverse transcription using random hexamers. TCRdb itself ran the immunoSEQ multiplex PCR reads through MiXCR, one entry per CDR3 protein. The sample carries some 99,000 distinct CDR3 sequences, around 94% recorded once. The sequenced sample consisted of CD4+ T cells from PBMCs. All receptors derive from a human donor with Susac syndrome.

The chain links TRBV7-8 to TRBJ1-1; TRBD1 matches at 9 bases. The trim removed 1 base at V and 4 bases at J, leaving 4 bases unmatched. The CDR3 spans 15 residues. Looked up from germline, CDR1 is SGHVS and CDR2 is FQNEAQ. The CDR3: CASSLDRGRGTEAFF. The CDR3 DNA sequence: TGTGCCAGCAGCTTAGACAGGGGGCGGGGCACTGAAGCTTTCTTT.

The chain recombines TRBV24-1 with TRBJ2-5; tentative D call: TRBD1 (6 bases). Germline V CDR1 and CDR2: KGHDR, SFDVKD. The CDR3 length is 12 residues. V was trimmed by 9 bases and J by 5 bases, leaving 12 bases between them. The CDR3 DNA sequence: TGTGCCACCGGAACAGGGATGGAGACCCAGTACTTC. It is translated as CATGTGMETQYF.

The chain employs TRBV5-1 and TRBJ2-1; D is tentatively TRBD1 or TRBD2 (5 bases each). The CDR3 spans 13 residues. V was cut by 4 bases and J by 4 bases, with 9 bases left in between. Germline CDR1 SGHRS, CDR2 YFSETQ. The CDR3 region has the DNA TGCGCCAGCAGCATGGGGACGTACAATGAGCAGTTCTTC. Translation: CASSMGTYNEQFF.

The chain recombines TRBV30 with TRBJ2-1, with D perhaps matching TRBD1 (6 bases). V was cut by 1 base and J by 10 bases, with 11 bases left in between. CDR3 length equals 12 residues. Germline CDR1 is GTSNPN and CDR2 is SVGIG (reference sequence). In nucleotides, the CDR3 is TGTGCCTGGAGTGACAGACAGGCAGAGCAGTTCTTC. Amino acids: CAWSDRQAEQFF.

The chain recombines TRBV20-1 with TRBJ2-1, with 10 bases fitting TRBD2. The CDR3 is 14 amino acids. J gave up 6 bases and V 0 bases, and 2 bases lay outside the gene matches. CDR1 and CDR2 from the germline V gene are DFQATT and SNEGSKA (reference sequence). The CDR3 reads CSARELAGFNEQFF. The CDR3 DNA follows: TGCAGTGCTAGAGAACTAGCGGGGTTCAATGAGCAGTTCTTC.

The chain has TRBV19 and TRBJ2-7; 7 positions match TRBD1. This CDR3 spans 14 amino acids. V dropped 6 bases and J dropped 0; count of bases not matched to a gene: 5. The germline V gene has CDR1 LNHDA and CDR2 SQIVND (reference sequence). CDR3 residues: CASSTDRLSYEQYF. Here the CDR3 DNA reads TGTGCCAGTAGCACGGACAGGCTCTCCTACGAGCAGTACTTC.

The V and J genes are TRBV6-5 and TRBJ2-5; tentatively, D is TRBD1 or TRBD2 (5 bases each). V lost 5 bases and J 5 bases, leaving 18 bases between the germline ends. CDR3 length equals 15 residues. Germline V gene sequence: CDR1 MNHEY, CDR2 SVGAGI. CDR3 coding DNA: TGTGCCAGCAGTCCCGTTTTGAGGGGATGGGAGACCCAGTACTTC. Protein: CASSPVLRGWETQYF.

This chain links TRBV4-3 with TRBJ2-2, with 8 bases identical to TRBD1. The CDR3 consists of 14 residues. Trimming removed 6 bases from V and 6 bases from J; junction bases left unmatched: 6. The germline V gene encodes CDR1 LGHNA and CDR2 YSLEER. The CDR3 reads CASRKTGVAGELFF. In DNA, the CDR3 is TGCGCCAGCAGAAAGACAGGGGTGGCCGGGGAGCTGTTTTTT.